The present TCR beta chain was sequenced within a study of beta chain features in type 1 diabetes (dated by TCRdb to 2017 to 2018). Some background on the complete study: Mean age, gender distribution, total cell number and subset yield did not differ between patients and healthy donors. A total of about 100,000,000 sorted cells were examined across all samples, and RNA yield correlated strongly with the number of cells per subset. The study compared the TCRB repertoires of sorted circulating CD4+ T cell subsets in recently diagnosed type 1 diabetes patients with those in matched healthy donors. Regulatory and stem cell-like memory subsets were isolated from only 8 patients and about eight healthy donors, whereas naive and central memory subsets came from all 30 or so donors. Here is what the overall study found, with its caveats: HLA sub-analyses involved small numbers of individuals, so any influence of HLA type on TCRB rearrangement remained unresolved. Fewer insertions and more nucleotide deletions at VDJ recombination sites were observed in patients with type 1 diabetes, implying thymic rearrangement abnormalities. Naive, central memory and regulatory TCRB repertoires appeared more similar among patients than among healthy donors. PCR may preferentially amplify shorter templates, but because patient and control samples were amplified and corrected together, any resulting skew would affect both groups equally. Because cDNA was sequenced instead of genomic DNA, highly expressing activated cells could be over-represented, though the groups showed no difference in activation or CD3 levels. In all four CD4+ subsets, TCRB CDR3 length was moderately but significantly shorter in type 1 diabetes patients.

A single peripheral blood draw of approximately 100 mL on average was collected from each donor into heparinised tubes. A BD FACSAria II was used to sort naive, central memory, regulatory and stem cell-like memory CD4+ T cells with a panel that included CD45RO, CCR7, CD25, CD127, CD95 and CD27. All sorted populations exceeded 95% purity. PBMCs were isolated immediately by Lymphoprep density gradient centrifugation and stained directly without culture. To minimize batch effects, samples were stained and sorted in pairs, one healthy donor with one patient per experiment. The entire amount of isolated RNA was reverse transcribed using the High Capacity cDNA Reverse Transcription Kit, so the sequenced TCRB transcripts were expressed ones. Naive, central memory and regulatory T cell samples underwent deep immunoSEQ sequencing, averaging about 3.5 million total reads per sample. Sorted cells were lysed in RLT buffer and RNA was extracted with DNase-treated RNeasy Micro or Mini kits, depending on cell number. To prevent cross-contamination, every cell subset was processed on its own, while patient and healthy donor samples were processed together. The immunoSEQ multiplex PCR was used to amplify TCRB sequences from cDNA, generating 87-bp fragments that spanned the CDR3 region. The amplicons were sequenced using the Illumina HiSeq platform. The study's own analysis went as follows. PCR bias was corrected computationally using synthetic template baselines, and reads within Hamming distance 2 were collapsed, with unmergeable singletons discarded. Reads were aligned to IMGT to assign V, D and J genes, CDR3 length, and insertions or deletions at six rearrangement sites. Within each subset, clonotype counts were normalized to sorted cell number, after which true diversity and Gini coefficients were computed with the tcR R package. The overlap coefficient, calculated on TCRB nucleotide sequences, was used to measure repertoire sharing. Out-of-frame TCRB sequences from naive cells were analyzed as a proxy for the pre-selection repertoire. What TCRdb holds here is the immuneACCESS table cut down to in-frame rearrangements. Part of the clones is not present; checked against another copy, under half of the missing clones reflect an unresolved V gene, and the others are unexplained. V and J calls plus clone size are reproduced from that table; the DNA served to infer D and trimming. Counted in this sample were some 640,000 clones; 11% to 15% of them appeared once. The top ten constitute roughly 0.04% of the sample.

Comments on this clone: Its antigen is currently not known. Qualities for individual bases were not recorded, and no much larger clone is one base off.

Counted from cysteine to phenylalanine, this CDR3 has 14 amino acids. Left in the record is the CDR3 DNA by itself, 42 bases read in frame from the first base. CDR1 is given as SQVTM and CDR2 as ANQGSEA, both from the germline V gene. For this chain, trimming is 7 bases at the V end and 2 bases at the J end, and the number of junction bases without a gene match is 5. Sequencing input: naive CD4+ T cells from blood. The cell subset or site label of this sample denotes: true naive CD4+ T cells. In this chain, TRBV29-1 is recombined with TRBJ2-7, with 13 bases in between that match TRBD2. This clonotype was obtained from a man aged 18 to 35 with type 1 diabetes. DNA sequence: TGCAGCGCCTTGGGACTAGCGGGGCCCTACGAGCAGTACTTC. Its translation is CSALGLAGPYEQYF.